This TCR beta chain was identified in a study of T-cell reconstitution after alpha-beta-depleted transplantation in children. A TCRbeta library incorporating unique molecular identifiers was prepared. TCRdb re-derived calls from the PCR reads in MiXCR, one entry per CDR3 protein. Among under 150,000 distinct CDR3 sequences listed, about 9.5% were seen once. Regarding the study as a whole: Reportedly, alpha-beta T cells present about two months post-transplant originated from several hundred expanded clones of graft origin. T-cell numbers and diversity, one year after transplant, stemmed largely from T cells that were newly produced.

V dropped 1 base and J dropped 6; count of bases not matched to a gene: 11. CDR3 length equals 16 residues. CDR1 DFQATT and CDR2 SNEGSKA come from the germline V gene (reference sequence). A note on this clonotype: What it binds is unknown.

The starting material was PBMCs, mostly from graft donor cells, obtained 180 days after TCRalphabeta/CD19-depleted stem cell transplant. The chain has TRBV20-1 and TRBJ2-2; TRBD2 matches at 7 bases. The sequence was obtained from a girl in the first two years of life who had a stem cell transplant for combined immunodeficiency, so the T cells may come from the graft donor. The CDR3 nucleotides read TGCAGTGCTAGAGCCTGGGGGGAGGGTGGCGCCGGGGAGCTGTTTTTT. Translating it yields CSARAWGEGGAGELFF.